This T cell receptor (beta chain) stems from a study of T cell changes during pregnancy in multiple sclerosis. Trimming took 4 bases from V and 7 from J, leaving 16 bases between them. This CDR3 spans 15 amino acids. CDR1 is LNHNV, CDR2 YYDKDF, per germline (reference sequence). Sequencing used immunoSEQ multiplex PCR; TCRdb keeps in-frame clones, though not all of them. This sample has approximately 100,000 clones, with more than 90% found just once. The chain is built from TRBV15 and TRBJ2-2, with D maybe TRBD2 (6 bases). The sample consisted of peripheral blood, taken in the second trimester of pregnancy. This receptor was taken from a female donor with multiple sclerosis, enrolled in a pregnancy study. The CDR3 is CATSTRRGAGGELFF. The CDR3 region has the DNA TGTGCCACCAGCACCAGAAGGGGAGCGGGCGGGGAGCTGTTTTTT. Complete variable domain (other parts from reference TRBV15 and TRBJ2-2): DAMVIQNPRYQVTQFGKPVTLSCSQTLNHNVMYWYQQKSSQAPKLLFHYYDKDFNNEADTPDNFQSRRPNTSFCFLDIRSPGLGDTAMYLCATSTRRGAGGELFFGEGSRLTVL.